The 25 T cell receptor beta chains below all came from one sample that was sequenced in a study of spatial heterogeneity in lung cancer. Time point defined: blood at routine non-recurrence follow-up after resection. One entry per CDR3 protein, called by TCRdb with MiXCR from the 5' RACE reads. This table has about 94,000 distinct CDR3 sequences, roughly a fifth appearing once. The source was PBMCs, collected at follow-up. These receptors were obtained from a male donor with early-stage non-small cell lung cancer.

This clonotype was observed a few times. The CDR3 reads CASSYSSGQGSSYEQYV. As DNA, the CDR3 is TGTGCCAGCAGTTACTCGAGCGGACAGGGGAGCTCCTACGAGCAGTACGTC. This sequence joins TRBV6-2 or TRBV6-3 and TRBJ2-7; 9 nucleotides line up with TRBD1. The CDR3 is made up of 17 amino acids. Germline lookup yields CDR1 MNHEY and CDR2 SVGEGT. V shed 0 bases and J 0 bases; nucleotides not matched to a gene: 6.

This clonotype showed up just a few times. The V call is TRBV12-3 or TRBV12-4, the J call TRBJ1-5, with a tentative D call TRBD1 (5 bases). V shed 3 bases and J shed 2 bases, with 11 bases lying between them. The CDR3 runs to 15 residues. This CDR3 is CASSLQGIGNQPQHF. DNA for the CDR3: TGTGCCAGCAGTTTGCAGGGTATCGGCAATCAGCCCCAGCATTTT.

This clonotype has ten or more counts. This chain links TRBV20-1 with TRBJ2-1, with 11 bases fitting TRBD1. V gave up 3 bases and J gave up 7 bases; unmatched junction bases: 11. CDR1 and CDR2 from the germline V gene are DFQATT and SNEGSKA (reference sequence). The CDR3 is made up of 16 amino acids. The CDR3 DNA follows: TGCAGTGCTAGGCCCACTGGACAGGGGGCAGGGAATGAGCAGTTCTTC. It encodes CSARPTGQGAGNEQFF.

This clonotype was seen a handful of times. The rearrangement links TRBV9 to TRBJ2-3; the match to TRBD2 covers 9 bases. The J segment lost 5 bases and the V segment lost 0 bases, leaving 4 bases of the junction unmatched. Germline CDR1 SGDLS, CDR2 YYNGEE. This CDR3 is 15 amino acids long. CDR3 protein: CASSVERGVGDTQYF. The CDR3, as DNA: TGTGCCAGCAGCGTAGAGCGGGGGGTAGGAGATACGCAGTATTTT.

V is TRBV6-2 or TRBV6-3 and J is TRBJ1-5, with TRBD1 identical over 9 bases. The V and J ends lost 2 bases and 6 bases, in that order; junction bases with no gene match: 2. The CDR3 loop spans 14 amino acids. The germline CDR1 and CDR2 sequences are MNHEY and SVGEGT. The DNA for the CDR3 is TGTGCCAGCAGTTACCGGGGACAGGGTCAGCCCCAGCATTTT. Translation gives CASSYRGQGQPQHF.

This chain connects TRBV10-3 to TRBJ2-2; no firm D call. The germline V and J ends were trimmed by 6 bases and 4 bases, with 6 bases remaining between them. CDR1 and CDR2 from the germline V gene are ENHRY and SYGVKD. The length of the CDR3 is 12 residues. The CDR3 reads CAIRASTGELFF. Written as DNA, the CDR3 is TGTGCCATCAGGGCCAGCACCGGGGAGCTGTTTTTT.

V usage is TRBV7-9 and J usage is TRBJ2-3; maybe TRBD2 (5 bases). The V gene lost 0 bases and the J gene lost 6 bases, with 19 bases spanning the gap. The CDR3 is made up of 17 amino acids. Germline CDR1 is SEHNR and CDR2 is FQNEAQ (reference sequence). CDR3 nucleotides: TGTGCCAGCAGCTTAGCATCAGCGGCCCTGTTGAGGGATACGCAGTATTTT. Its protein is CASSLASAALLRDTQYF.

This clonotype was recorded a few times. The V and J genes are TRBV20-1 and TRBJ2-7; 9 nucleotides agree with TRBD1. The CDR3 runs to 15 residues. Trimming removed 0 bases from V and 2 bases from J; junction bases left unmatched: 5. In germline, CDR1 is DFQATT, CDR2 SNEGSKA (reference sequence). The CDR3 loop reads CSARDLGQGTYEQYF. The CDR3 DNA is TGCAGTGCTAGAGATTTGGGACAGGGTACCTACGAGCAGTACTTC.

V usage is TRBV12-3 or TRBV12-4 and J usage is TRBJ2-2, with D perhaps TRBD1 or TRBD2 (5 bases each). Trimming cost V 6 bases and J 6 bases, with 14 bases left between them. The length of the CDR3 is 14 residues. The DNA for the CDR3 is TGTGCCAGCAGGGGCCCCAGGGAGCCCGGGGAGCTGTTTTTT. Its translation: CASRGPREPGELFF.

CDR3 region: CASSLTAGQQFF. Written as DNA, the CDR3 is TGTGCCAGCAGCCTCACTGCCGGGCAGCAGTTCTTC. V usage is TRBV7-2 and J usage is TRBJ2-1, with D uncertain. Trimming stripped 5 bases from V and 11 bases from J, with 13 bases between. The CDR3 covers 12 residues. Germline-derived CDR1 and CDR2 are SGHTA and FQGNSA.

This clonotype was seen a few times. The V call is TRBV20-1, the J call TRBJ1-4; TRBD1 agrees at 12 bases. CDR1 and CDR2 (germline): DFQATT, SNEGSKA (reference sequence). Germline trimming cut 4 bases from V and 7 bases from J; bases unmatched to any gene: 7. The CDR3 consists of 15 residues. The CDR3 is CSATPGQGAGEKLFF. CDR3 in DNA: TGCAGTGCTACGCCGGGACAGGGGGCGGGTGAAAAACTGTTTTTT.

The sample holds many counts of this clonotype. The rearrangement joins TRBV18 to TRBJ2-5; tentatively, D is TRBD2 (6 bases). Trimming shortened V by 3 bases and J by 2 bases, and 10 bases separated the two germline ends. The germline CDR1 and CDR2 sequences are KGHSH and LQKENI. This CDR3 comprises 14 residues. The CDR3 is CASSPGTEQETQYF. CDR3 DNA sequence: TGTGCCAGCTCACCGGGGACTGAGCAAGAGACCCAGTACTTC. The full variable domain, in which reference TRBV18 and TRBJ2-5 provide the parts outside the CDR3, is NAGVMQNPRHLVRRRGQEARLRCSPMKGHSHVYWYRQLPEEGLKFMVYLQKENIIDESGMPKERFSAEFPKEGPSILRIQQVVRGDSAAYFCASSPGTEQETQYFGPGTRLLVL.

Ten or more counts support this clonotype. The chain couples TRBV20-1 to TRBJ2-5; the match to TRBD1 covers 8 bases. The length of the CDR3 is 15 residues. Germline lookup yields CDR1 DFQATT and CDR2 SNEGSKA (reference sequence). With V trimmed by 0 bases and J by 3 bases, 6 bases remained unmatched. This CDR3 is CSARDTGGYEETQYF. In DNA, the CDR3 is TGCAGTGCTAGAGATACAGGGGGTTACGAAGAGACCCAGTACTTC.

This clonotype was detected a few times. The V gene is TRBV3-1, the J gene TRBJ2-7; 7 nucleotides line up with TRBD1. Germline values: CDR1 LGHDT, CDR2 YNNKEL (reference sequence). CDR3 length: 15 amino acids. The V and J ends lost 4 bases and 2 bases, in that order; junction bases with no gene match: 8. CDR3 nucleotide sequence: TGTGCCAGCAGCCCAGGGTCCGGGACAGCCTACGAGCAGTACTTC. Encoded protein: CASSPGSGTAYEQYF.

V usage is TRBV3-1 and J usage is TRBJ2-4, with TRBD1 matching over 8 bases. Germline V lookup: CDR1 LGHDT, CDR2 YNNKEL (reference sequence). V trimming: 1 base; J trimming: 0 bases; junction bases outside the gene matches: 5. The CDR3 extends over 17 amino acids. The CDR3 loop reads CASSQGGTGLAKNIQYF. CDR3 nucleotides: TGTGCCAGCAGCCAAGGGGGGACAGGACTAGCCAAAAACATTCAGTACTTC. Together with reference TRBV3-1 and TRBJ2-4, the CDR3 gives the full variable domain: DTAVSQTPKYLVTQMGNDKSIKCEQNLGHDTMYWYKQDSKKFLKIMFSYNNKELIINETVPNRFSPKSPDKAHLNLHINSLELGDSAVYFCASSQGGTGLAKNIQYFGAGTRLSVL.

J is TRBJ1-2 and V is TRBV20-1; no clear D. Trimming shortened V by 6 bases and J by 3 bases, and 20 bases separated the two germline ends. Germline assignment: CDR1 DFQATT and CDR2 SNEGSKA (reference sequence). There are 15 residues in the CDR3. The CDR3 here is CSASPQYNLDYGYTF. The CDR3, as DNA: TGCAGTGCCTCGCCTCAGTACAACCTTGACTATGGCTACACCTTC.

The rearrangement links TRBV19 to TRBJ2-2, with 10 positions matching TRBD2. The V and J ends lost 6 bases and 7 bases, in that order; junction bases with no gene match: 5. CDR3 size: 14 residues. Germline V gives CDR1 LNHDA, CDR2 SQIVND (reference sequence). This chain's CDR3 is CASRSGGAGGELFF. CDR3 in DNA: TGTGCCAGTAGAAGCGGGGGGGCCGGCGGGGAGCTGTTTTTT. Full variable domain (missing parts from reference TRBV19 and TRBJ2-2): DGGITQSPKYLFRKEGQNVTLSCEQNLNHDAMYWYRQDPGQGLRLIYYSQIVNDFQKGDIAEGYSVSREKKESFPLTVTSAQKNPTAFYLCASRSGGAGGELFFGEGSRLTVL.

The V call is TRBV7-9, the J call TRBJ2-3; D is undetermined. V was cut by 4 bases and J by 7 bases, with 6 bases left in between. This CDR3 has 11 residues. Germline assignment: CDR1 SEHNR and CDR2 FQNEAQ (reference sequence). The CDR3 spells CASSSPNTQYF. DNA for the CDR3: TGTGCCAGCAGCTCCCCGAATACGCAGTATTTT.

The V call is TRBV10-3, the J call TRBJ2-3; the match to TRBD1 covers 7 bases. J gave up 3 bases and V 6 bases, and 6 bases lay outside the gene matches. This CDR3 has 14 amino acids. Germline loops: CDR1 ENHRY, CDR2 SYGVKD. CDR3 residues: CAIRGGPGTDTQYF. CDR3 sequence (DNA): TGTGCCATCAGAGGGGGCCCGGGGACAGATACGCAGTATTTT.

This clonotype was picked up a small number of times. This rearrangement joins TRBV6-5 to TRBJ2-5; D may be TRBD1 (7 bases). This CDR3 spans 15 amino acids. The germline V and J ends were trimmed by 0 bases and 5 bases, with 13 bases remaining between them. Germline values: CDR1 MNHEY, CDR2 SVGAGI. This CDR3 reads CASSYSQGGYETQYF. CDR3 DNA sequence: TGTGCCAGCAGTTACTCCCAGGGGGGATACGAGACCCAGTACTTC.

This clonotype was detected only a few times. The rearrangement links TRBV29-1 to TRBJ1-1, with D unresolved. Between the trimmed V and J ends, which lost 5 bases and 5 bases, there was a span of 9 bases. The V gene's germline CDR1 is SQVTM and CDR2 ANQGSEA. This CDR3 region has 11 residues. CDR3 sequence reads: CSVRLWTEAFF. The CDR3 bases are TGCAGCGTTCGCCTTTGGACTGAAGCTTTCTTT.

The gene calls are TRBV6-5 and TRBJ2-2, with D unresolved. Trimming removed 2 bases at V and 2 bases at J, with 6 bases between. The germline V gene has CDR1 MNHEY and CDR2 SVGAGI. This CDR3 has 14 residues. CDR3 region: CASSYNRNTGELFF. The CDR3 DNA reads TGTGCCAGCAGTTACAACAGAAACACCGGGGAGCTGTTTTTT.

The chain uses TRBV6-6 and TRBJ1-4; D may be TRBD1 (6 bases). This CDR3 has 13 amino acids. The V gene's germline CDR1 is MNHNY and CDR2 SVGAGI (reference sequence). Deletions cut 5 bases from V and 8 bases from J, with 12 bases between. The CDR3 DNA is TGTGCCAGCAGTGATCTCGGGACAGAAAAACTGTTTTTT. Its protein is CASSDLGTEKLFF.

In this sample, this clonotype turned up a few times. The chain employs TRBV5-6 and TRBJ2-1; the D gene is possibly TRBD2 (5 bases). From germline, CDR1 is SGHDT and CDR2 YYEEEE. V was clipped by 0 bases and J by 4 bases, with 14 bases between them. The CDR3 is made up of 16 amino acids. The CDR3 sequence is CASSLDTGNRYNEQFF. The CDR3 nucleotides read TGTGCCAGCAGCTTGGATACGGGAAATAGATACAATGAGCAGTTCTTC. Full variable domain (missing parts from reference TRBV5-6 and TRBJ2-1): DAGVTQSPTHLIKTRGQQVTLRCSPKSGHDTVSWYQQALGQGPQFIFQYYEEEERQRGNFPDRFSGHQFPNYSSELNVNALLLGDSALYLCASSLDTGNRYNEQFFGPGTRLTVL.

This chain connects TRBV6-5 to TRBJ2-7, with TRBD2 matching 7 bases. The CDR3 is 14 amino acids. Germline values: CDR1 MNHEY, CDR2 SVGAGI. V shed 0 bases, J shed 1 base, and the junction held 0 bases outside the gene matches. DNA for the CDR3: TGTGCCAGCAGTTACTCGGGGGGGTCCTACGAGCAGTACTTC. Protein: CASSYSGGSYEQYF.